Listed below are T cell receptor beta chains from one sample, sequenced in a study of CD8 T cells in ankylosing spondylitis. One entry per CDR3 protein results from TCRdb running MiXCR on the 5' RACE reads. The table lists roughly 440,000 distinct CDR3 sequences, roughly a sixth of them singletons, with over 1% in the top ten. Sequencing used blood, either unsorted or a sorted T cell fraction (not recorded which). The receptors shown here come from a male donor with ankylosing spondylitis. CDR3s include the opening cysteine and the closing phenylalanine or tryptophan. Fields, in order: CDR3 DNA, CDR3 protein, V gene, J gene, clone size, D gene. D genes are given only for firm matches. Not all rows give a size; the values are once, few, many and, for expanded clones, a class.

CDR3 DNA: TGCAGTGCTAGTCCACCCGGGAGGAAGTGGGCCGGGGAGCTGTTTTTT
CDR3 protein: CSASPPGRKWAGELFF
V gene: TRBV20-1
J gene: TRBJ2-2
clone size: few
D gene: TRBD2

CDR3 DNA: TGCGCCAGCAGCTTGGCGGGACTAGCGGGAGTCGAGCAGTACTTC
CDR3 protein: CASSLAGLAGVEQYF
V gene: TRBV5-1
J gene: TRBJ2-7
clone size: few
D gene: TRBD2

CDR3 DNA: TGTGCCAGCAGCTTTCACGGGACAGGGGGGAATTCACCCCTCCACTTT
CDR3 protein: CASSFHGTGGNSPLHF
V gene: TRBV7-8
J gene: TRBJ1-6
clone size: NA
D gene: TRBD1

CDR3 DNA: TGTGCCAGTAATACAGGAGAGAACACTGAAGCTTTCTTT
CDR3 protein: CASNTGENTEAFF
V gene: TRBV19
J gene: TRBJ1-1
clone size: NA
D gene: NA

CDR3 DNA: TGCAGCGTTGAAGATCGGGCGTCTAGCGAGCAGTACTTC
CDR3 protein: CSVEDRASSEQYF
V gene: TRBV29-1
J gene: TRBJ2-7
clone size: NA
D gene: NA

CDR3 DNA: TGTGCCAGTAGTATGGCCTGGGGAGGAGGCTATGGCTACACCTTC
CDR3 protein: CASSMAWGGGYGYTF
V gene: TRBV19
J gene: TRBJ1-2
clone size: NA
D gene: NA

CDR3 DNA: TGCAGTGCTAGGGAGTCTAATGAAAAACTGTTTTTT
CDR3 protein: CSARESNEKLFF
V gene: TRBV20-1
J gene: TRBJ1-4
clone size: NA
D gene: NA

CDR3 DNA: TGCGCCAGCAGCTTGGGTACAGGACCAGGGCTTGCCCACGAGCAGTACTTC
CDR3 protein: CASSLGTGPGLAHEQYF
V gene: TRBV5-1
J gene: TRBJ2-7
clone size: NA
D gene: NA

CDR3 DNA: TGTGCCATCAGTGGGGGACAGGGGAGGATGAACCCTGAAGCTTTCTTT
CDR3 protein: CAISGGQGRMNPEAFF
V gene: TRBV10-3
J gene: TRBJ1-1
clone size: few
D gene: TRBD1

CDR3 DNA: TGTGCCAGCAGCAGACGGTTTGAAGCTTTCTTT
CDR3 protein: CASSRRFEAFF
V gene: TRBV2
J gene: TRBJ1-1
clone size: NA
D gene: NA

CDR3 DNA: TGTGCCAGCAGCCCTCGTTGGGGGGGAAACAATGAGCAGTTCTTC
CDR3 protein: CASSPRWGGNNEQFF
V gene: TRBV7-9
J gene: TRBJ2-1
clone size: NA
D gene: TRBD2

CDR3 DNA: TGCAGTGCTAGAGTCGAGGGGGCAGATACGCAGTATTTT
CDR3 protein: CSARVEGADTQYF
V gene: TRBV20-1
J gene: TRBJ2-3
clone size: few
D gene: NA

CDR3 DNA: TGCAGTGCTAGAGAGCCTGGAACAGGTGAAGCTTTCTTT
CDR3 protein: CSAREPGTGEAFF
V gene: TRBV20-1
J gene: TRBJ1-1
clone size: few
D gene: NA

CDR3 DNA: TGCAGTGCAATTCGACTAGCGGGAACCTACGAGCAGTACTTC
CDR3 protein: CSAIRLAGTYEQYF
V gene: TRBV20-1
J gene: TRBJ2-7
clone size: NA
D gene: TRBD2

CDR3 DNA: TGTGCCAGCAGTGAAGCGCTCGGGGACCCCCAGTACTTC
CDR3 protein: CASSEALGDPQYF
V gene: TRBV2
J gene: TRBJ2-5
clone size: few
D gene: NA

CDR3 DNA: TGTGCCAGCAGTTCGGGACAGCCCACCGGGGAGCTGTTTTTT
CDR3 protein: CASSSGQPTGELFF
V gene: TRBV6-5
J gene: TRBJ2-2
clone size: few
D gene: TRBD1

CDR3 DNA: TGCGCCAGCAGCCAACAGGATGTGGCTAGCGAGCAGTACTTC
CDR3 protein: CASSQQDVASEQYF
V gene: TRBV5-1
J gene: TRBJ2-7
clone size: few
D gene: NA

CDR3 DNA: TGTGCCAGCAGTTCACCTTGGAAAACGACCTATGGCTACACCTTC
CDR3 protein: CASSSPWKTTYGYTF
V gene: TRBV27
J gene: TRBJ1-2
clone size: few
D gene: NA

CDR3 DNA: TGTGCCAGCAGCTTAGGGGCAGCGGGAGGAATAACAGATACGCAGTATTTT
CDR3 protein: CASSLGAAGGITDTQYF
V gene: TRBV7-6
J gene: TRBJ2-3
clone size: few
D gene: TRBD2

CDR3 DNA: TGTGCCAGCAGCCAAGAAGTACGGGGATATCAGCCCCAGCATTTT
CDR3 protein: CASSQEVRGYQPQHF
V gene: TRBV4-2
J gene: TRBJ1-5
clone size: NA
D gene: NA

CDR3 DNA: TGCAGTGCTTGGATGGGGACAGGGGGCTTATATGGCTACACCTTC
CDR3 protein: CSAWMGTGGLYGYTF
V gene: TRBV20-1
J gene: TRBJ1-2
clone size: NA
D gene: TRBD1

CDR3 DNA: TGTGCCAGCAGCCGTCGGCGGGAGCCCACTAGCACAGATACGCAGTATTTT
CDR3 protein: CASSRRREPTSTDTQYF
V gene: TRBV4-2
J gene: TRBJ2-3
clone size: many
D gene: TRBD2

CDR3 DNA: TGCGCCAGCAGCCATCTGACCGCTCTTGGGGAGACCCAGTACTTC
CDR3 protein: CASSHLTALGETQYF
V gene: TRBV4-1
J gene: TRBJ2-5
clone size: NA
D gene: NA

CDR3 DNA: TGCAGTGCTAGAGGGGGTCCAGGGTTAGAGACCCAGTACTTC
CDR3 protein: CSARGGPGLETQYF
V gene: TRBV20-1
J gene: TRBJ2-5
clone size: NA
D gene: NA

CDR3 DNA: TGTGCCAGCAGCCACGGACTAGCGGGAGTCTACGAGCAGTACTTC
CDR3 protein: CASSHGLAGVYEQYF
V gene: TRBV7-2
J gene: TRBJ2-7
clone size: few
D gene: TRBD2

CDR3 DNA: TGTGCCAGCAGCTCCTTGGGGACAGGCCTTGAAAAACTGTTTTTT
CDR3 protein: CASSSLGTGLEKLFF
V gene: TRBV27
J gene: TRBJ1-4
clone size: few
D gene: TRBD1

CDR3 DNA: TGTGCCAGCAGTTACAGGGGGGCCGGTCAGCCCCAGCATTTT
CDR3 protein: CASSYRGAGQPQHF
V gene: TRBV12-3/TRBV12-4
J gene: TRBJ1-5
clone size: NA
D gene: TRBD1

CDR3 DNA: TGTGCCAGCAGCCCCCGACTAGCGGCCGAGCAGTTCTTC
CDR3 protein: CASSPRLAAEQFF
V gene: TRBV9
J gene: TRBJ2-1
clone size: few
D gene: TRBD2

CDR3 DNA: TGTGCCAGTTATACAGGGAACTTCTACGAGCAGTACTTC
CDR3 protein: CASYTGNFYEQYF
V gene: TRBV6-1
J gene: TRBJ2-7
clone size: few
D gene: NA

CDR3 DNA: TGTGCCAGCAGCCTCAGGGAAGCCGGGTACGAGCAGTACTTC
CDR3 protein: CASSLREAGYEQYF
V gene: TRBV5-6
J gene: TRBJ2-7
clone size: few
D gene: NA

CDR3 DNA: TGTGCCAGCAGCTTAGTCTTCACAGATACGCAGTATTTT
CDR3 protein: CASSLVFTDTQYF
V gene: TRBV7-3
J gene: TRBJ2-3
clone size: NA
D gene: NA

CDR3 DNA: TGTGCCAGCAGCGCGCAACCGCCTGGGGGGGCAGTGGGCACCGGGGAGCTGTTTTTT
CDR3 protein: CASSAQPPGGAVGTGELFF
V gene: TRBV9
J gene: TRBJ2-2
clone size: NA
D gene: NA

CDR3 DNA: TGTGCCAGCAGCTTTATCGCGGGAGCCAGCACAGATACGCAGTATTTT
CDR3 protein: CASSFIAGASTDTQYF
V gene: TRBV7-2
J gene: TRBJ2-3
clone size: NA
D gene: TRBD2

CDR3 DNA: TGCAGGGTCGACAGGGGGAACACTGAAGCTTTCTTT
CDR3 protein: CRVDRGNTEAFF
V gene: TRBV20-1
J gene: TRBJ1-1
clone size: NA
D gene: TRBD1

CDR3 DNA: TGTGCCAGCAGTTTTCGGGGTAGAGGGTCCTACGAGCAGTACTTC
CDR3 protein: CASSFRGRGSYEQYF
V gene: TRBV12-3/TRBV12-4
J gene: TRBJ2-7
clone size: many
D gene: NA

CDR3 DNA: TGTGCCAGCAGTTACTCTGGGGTTCCGAACACCGGGGAGCTGTTTTTT
CDR3 protein: CASSYSGVPNTGELFF
V gene: TRBV6-5
J gene: TRBJ2-2
clone size: few
D gene: NA

CDR3 DNA: TGTGCCAGCAGTCCCACGGGAGCGGGAGAGACCGGGGAGCTGTTTTTT
CDR3 protein: CASSPTGAGETGELFF
V gene: TRBV12-3/TRBV12-4
J gene: TRBJ2-2
clone size: few
D gene: TRBD2